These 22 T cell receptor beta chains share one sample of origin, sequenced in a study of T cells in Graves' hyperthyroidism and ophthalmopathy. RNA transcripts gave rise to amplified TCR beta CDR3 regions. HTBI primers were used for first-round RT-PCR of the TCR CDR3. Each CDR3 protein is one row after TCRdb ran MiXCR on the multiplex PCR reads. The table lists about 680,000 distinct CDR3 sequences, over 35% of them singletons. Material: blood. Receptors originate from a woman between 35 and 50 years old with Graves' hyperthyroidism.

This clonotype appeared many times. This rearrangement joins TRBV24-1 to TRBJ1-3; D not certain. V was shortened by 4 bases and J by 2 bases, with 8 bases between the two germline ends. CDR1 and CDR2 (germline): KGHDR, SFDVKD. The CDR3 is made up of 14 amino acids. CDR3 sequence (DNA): TGTGCCACCAGTGACCCGGAGACTGGAAACACCATATATTTT. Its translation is CATSDPETGNTIYF.

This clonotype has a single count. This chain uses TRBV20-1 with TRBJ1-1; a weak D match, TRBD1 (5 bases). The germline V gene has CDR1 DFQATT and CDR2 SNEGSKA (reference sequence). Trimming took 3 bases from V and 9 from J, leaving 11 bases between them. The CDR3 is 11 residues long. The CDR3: CSARWGRKAFF. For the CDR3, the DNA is TGCAGTGCTAGGTGGGGCAGGAAAGCTTTCTTT.

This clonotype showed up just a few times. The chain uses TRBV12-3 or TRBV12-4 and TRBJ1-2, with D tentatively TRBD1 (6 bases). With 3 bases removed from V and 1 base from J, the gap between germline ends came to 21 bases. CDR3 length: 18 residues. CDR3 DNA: TGTGCCAGCAGTTTCATGGGGGCACCATTCGATTTTAACTATGGCTACACCTTC. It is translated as CASSFMGAPFDFNYGYTF.

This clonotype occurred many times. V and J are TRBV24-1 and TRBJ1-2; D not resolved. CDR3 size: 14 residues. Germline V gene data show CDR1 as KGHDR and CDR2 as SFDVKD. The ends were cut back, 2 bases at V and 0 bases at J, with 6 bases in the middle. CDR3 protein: CATSDSNPNYGYTF. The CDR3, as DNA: TGTGCCACCAGTGATTCGAATCCTAACTATGGCTACACCTTC.

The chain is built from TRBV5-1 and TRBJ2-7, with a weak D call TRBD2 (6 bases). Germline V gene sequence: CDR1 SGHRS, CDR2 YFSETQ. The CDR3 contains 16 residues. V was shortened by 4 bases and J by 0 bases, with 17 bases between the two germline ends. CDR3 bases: TGCGCCAGCAGCCGGGGGATGAGAGCGGACTCCTACGAGCAGTACTTC. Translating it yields CASSRGMRADSYEQYF.

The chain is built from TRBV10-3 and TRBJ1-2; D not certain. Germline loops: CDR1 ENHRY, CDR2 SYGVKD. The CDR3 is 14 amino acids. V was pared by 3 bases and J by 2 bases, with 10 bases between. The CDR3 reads CAISEVVPNYGYTF. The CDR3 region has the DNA TGTGCCATCAGTGAAGTCGTCCCAAACTATGGCTACACCTTC.

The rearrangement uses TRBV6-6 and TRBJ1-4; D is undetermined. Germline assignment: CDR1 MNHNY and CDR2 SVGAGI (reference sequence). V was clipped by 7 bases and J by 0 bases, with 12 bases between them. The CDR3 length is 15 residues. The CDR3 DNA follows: TGTGCCAGCACTTATGTGACCGCAACTAATGAAAAACTGTTTTTT. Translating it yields CASTYVTATNEKLFF.

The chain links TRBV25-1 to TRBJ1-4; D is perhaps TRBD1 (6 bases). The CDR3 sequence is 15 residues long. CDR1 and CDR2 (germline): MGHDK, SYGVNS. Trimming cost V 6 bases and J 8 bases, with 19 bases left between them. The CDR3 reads CASSSNREVGEKLFF. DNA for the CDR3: TGTGCCAGCAGCTCCAACAGGGAGGTCGGGGAAAAACTGTTTTTT.

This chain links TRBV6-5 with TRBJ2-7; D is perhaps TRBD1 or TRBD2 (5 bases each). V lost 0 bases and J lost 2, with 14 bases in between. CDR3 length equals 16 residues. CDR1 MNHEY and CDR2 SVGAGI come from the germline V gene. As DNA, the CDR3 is TGTGCCAGCAGTTACTCGTATCGGGACGGTACCTACGAGCAGTACTTC. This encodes CASSYSYRDGTYEQYF.

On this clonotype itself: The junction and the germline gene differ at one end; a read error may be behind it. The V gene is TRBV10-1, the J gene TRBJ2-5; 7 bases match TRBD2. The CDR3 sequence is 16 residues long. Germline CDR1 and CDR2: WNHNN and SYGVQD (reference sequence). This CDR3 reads CASSESGRERQGTQYF. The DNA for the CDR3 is TGCGCCAGCAGTGAATCCGGGCGGGAGCGCCAAGGGACCCAGTACTTC.

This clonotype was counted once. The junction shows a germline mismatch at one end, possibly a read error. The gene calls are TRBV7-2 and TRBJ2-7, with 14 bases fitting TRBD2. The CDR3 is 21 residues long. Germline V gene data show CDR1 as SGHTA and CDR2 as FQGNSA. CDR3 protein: CASSQKEFGTSGGINHYEQYF. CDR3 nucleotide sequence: TGCGCCAGCAGCCAAAAGGAATTTGGGACTAGCGGGGGCATAAATCACTACGAGCAGTACTTC.

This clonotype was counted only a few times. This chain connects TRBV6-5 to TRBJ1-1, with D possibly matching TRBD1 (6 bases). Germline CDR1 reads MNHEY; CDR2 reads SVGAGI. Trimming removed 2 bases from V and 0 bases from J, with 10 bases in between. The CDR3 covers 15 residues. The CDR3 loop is CASSYIGGLNTEAFF. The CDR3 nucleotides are TGTGCCAGCAGTTACATCGGGGGCTTGAACACTGAAGCTTTCTTT.

CDR3 sequence: CATSDDMLIETEAFF. CDR3 coding DNA: TGTGCCACCAGCGACGACATGTTGATAGAGACTGAAGCTTTCTTT. This chain links TRBV15 with TRBJ1-1; D not resolved. The length of the CDR3 is 15 residues. Trimming left V 5 bases short and J 5 bases short, with 18 bases between. CDR1 is LNHNV, CDR2 YYDKDF, per germline (reference sequence).

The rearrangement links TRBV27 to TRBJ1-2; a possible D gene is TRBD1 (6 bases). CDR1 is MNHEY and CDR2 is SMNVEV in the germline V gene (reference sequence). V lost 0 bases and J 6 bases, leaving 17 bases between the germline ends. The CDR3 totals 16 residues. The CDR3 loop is CASSLSYYGGLNGYTF. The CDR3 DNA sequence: TGTGCCAGCAGTTTATCCTACTACGGGGGCTTGAATGGCTACACCTTC.

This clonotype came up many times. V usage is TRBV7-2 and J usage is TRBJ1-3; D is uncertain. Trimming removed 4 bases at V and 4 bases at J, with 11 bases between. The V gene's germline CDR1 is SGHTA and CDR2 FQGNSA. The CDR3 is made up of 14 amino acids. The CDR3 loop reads CASSYKTAGNTIYF. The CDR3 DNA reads TGTGCCAGCAGCTACAAAACAGCCGGAAACACCATATATTTT.

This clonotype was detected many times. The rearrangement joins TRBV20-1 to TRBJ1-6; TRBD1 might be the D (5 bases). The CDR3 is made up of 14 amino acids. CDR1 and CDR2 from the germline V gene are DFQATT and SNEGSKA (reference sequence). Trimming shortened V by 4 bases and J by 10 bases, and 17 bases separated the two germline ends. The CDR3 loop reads CSATSAGRQSPLHF. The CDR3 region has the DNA TGCAGTGCTACTTCCGCAGGGCGGCAGTCACCCCTCCACTTT.

This chain's CDR3 is CASSLTAGKETQYF. In nucleotides, the CDR3 is TGTGCCAGCAGTTTAACAGCGGGGAAAGAGACCCAGTACTTC. The rearrangement links TRBV12-3 or TRBV12-4 to TRBJ2-5, with 7 bases identical to TRBD2. The CDR3 has 14 amino acids. The J segment lost 3 bases and the V segment lost 2 bases, leaving 3 bases of the junction unmatched.

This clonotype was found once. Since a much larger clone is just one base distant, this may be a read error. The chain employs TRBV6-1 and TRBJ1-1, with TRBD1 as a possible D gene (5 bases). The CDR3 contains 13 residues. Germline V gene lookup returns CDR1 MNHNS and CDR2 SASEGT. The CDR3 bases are TGTACCAGCACTCTCGGGACGTGGACTGAAGCTTTCTTT. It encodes CTSTLGTWTEAFF.

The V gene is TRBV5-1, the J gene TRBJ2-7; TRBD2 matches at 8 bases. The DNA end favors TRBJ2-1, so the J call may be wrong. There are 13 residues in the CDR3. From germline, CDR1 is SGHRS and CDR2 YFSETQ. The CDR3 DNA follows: TGCGCCAGCAGCCGAACGGGGGGGACTGAGCAGTTCTTC. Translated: CASSRTGGTEQFF.

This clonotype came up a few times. The CDR3 spells CASSPAIQGSLGSPLHF. The CDR3 coding sequence is TGCGCCAGCAGCCCGGCGATACAGGGGAGTTTGGGATCACCCCTCCACTTT. This chain joins TRBV4-3 and TRBJ1-6; 7 positions agree with TRBD1. J gave up 10 bases and V 4 bases, and 16 bases lay outside the gene matches. CDR1 is LGHNA and CDR2 is YSLEER in the germline V gene. The CDR3 loop spans 17 amino acids.

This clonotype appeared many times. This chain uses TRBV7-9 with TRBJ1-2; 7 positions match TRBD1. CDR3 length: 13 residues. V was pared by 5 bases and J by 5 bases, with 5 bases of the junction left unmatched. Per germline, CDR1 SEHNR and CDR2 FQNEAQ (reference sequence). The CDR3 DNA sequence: TGTGCCAGCAGCAACCCGACAGGGTATGGCTACACCTTC. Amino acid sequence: CASSNPTGYGYTF. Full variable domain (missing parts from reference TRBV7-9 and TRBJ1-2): DTGVSQNPRHKITKRGQNVTFRCDPISEHNRLYWYRQTLGQGPEFLTYFQNEAQLEKSRLLSDRFSAERPKGSFSTLEIQRTEQGDSAMYLCASSNPTGYGYTFGSGTRLTVV.

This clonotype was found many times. CDR3 region: CASSHRGFYEQYF. DNA of the CDR3: TGTGCCAGCAGCCACCGAGGGTTCTACGAGCAGTACTTC. The rearrangement links TRBV7-6 to TRBJ2-7; possibly TRBD2 for D (5 bases). The CDR3 runs to 13 residues. Trimming cost V 5 bases and J 3 bases, with 11 bases left between them. Germline V gene sequence: CDR1 SGHVS, CDR2 FNYEAQ.